This T cell receptor beta chain was sequenced in a study of cytomegalovirus exposure and HLA in healthy donors. Generated by immunoSEQ multiplex PCR, the TCRdb table keeps only in-frame clones and is missing some. The sample carries around 190,000 clones, 80% to 85% recorded once. V was clipped by 0 bases and J by 6 bases; unmatched bases: 4. The length of the CDR3 is 16 residues. Germline CDR1 and CDR2: SGHRS and YFSETQ. Sequenced sample: PBMCs. The sequence was collected from a woman aged 25 to 45 in good health and CMV-seronegative. The chain employs TRBV5-1 and TRBJ2-7; 15 positions match TRBD2. CDR3 nucleotide sequence: TGCGCCAGCAGCTTGGCCGGACTAGCGGGAGGGCGCGAGCAGTACTTC. Translated, it gives CASSLAGLAGGREQYF.